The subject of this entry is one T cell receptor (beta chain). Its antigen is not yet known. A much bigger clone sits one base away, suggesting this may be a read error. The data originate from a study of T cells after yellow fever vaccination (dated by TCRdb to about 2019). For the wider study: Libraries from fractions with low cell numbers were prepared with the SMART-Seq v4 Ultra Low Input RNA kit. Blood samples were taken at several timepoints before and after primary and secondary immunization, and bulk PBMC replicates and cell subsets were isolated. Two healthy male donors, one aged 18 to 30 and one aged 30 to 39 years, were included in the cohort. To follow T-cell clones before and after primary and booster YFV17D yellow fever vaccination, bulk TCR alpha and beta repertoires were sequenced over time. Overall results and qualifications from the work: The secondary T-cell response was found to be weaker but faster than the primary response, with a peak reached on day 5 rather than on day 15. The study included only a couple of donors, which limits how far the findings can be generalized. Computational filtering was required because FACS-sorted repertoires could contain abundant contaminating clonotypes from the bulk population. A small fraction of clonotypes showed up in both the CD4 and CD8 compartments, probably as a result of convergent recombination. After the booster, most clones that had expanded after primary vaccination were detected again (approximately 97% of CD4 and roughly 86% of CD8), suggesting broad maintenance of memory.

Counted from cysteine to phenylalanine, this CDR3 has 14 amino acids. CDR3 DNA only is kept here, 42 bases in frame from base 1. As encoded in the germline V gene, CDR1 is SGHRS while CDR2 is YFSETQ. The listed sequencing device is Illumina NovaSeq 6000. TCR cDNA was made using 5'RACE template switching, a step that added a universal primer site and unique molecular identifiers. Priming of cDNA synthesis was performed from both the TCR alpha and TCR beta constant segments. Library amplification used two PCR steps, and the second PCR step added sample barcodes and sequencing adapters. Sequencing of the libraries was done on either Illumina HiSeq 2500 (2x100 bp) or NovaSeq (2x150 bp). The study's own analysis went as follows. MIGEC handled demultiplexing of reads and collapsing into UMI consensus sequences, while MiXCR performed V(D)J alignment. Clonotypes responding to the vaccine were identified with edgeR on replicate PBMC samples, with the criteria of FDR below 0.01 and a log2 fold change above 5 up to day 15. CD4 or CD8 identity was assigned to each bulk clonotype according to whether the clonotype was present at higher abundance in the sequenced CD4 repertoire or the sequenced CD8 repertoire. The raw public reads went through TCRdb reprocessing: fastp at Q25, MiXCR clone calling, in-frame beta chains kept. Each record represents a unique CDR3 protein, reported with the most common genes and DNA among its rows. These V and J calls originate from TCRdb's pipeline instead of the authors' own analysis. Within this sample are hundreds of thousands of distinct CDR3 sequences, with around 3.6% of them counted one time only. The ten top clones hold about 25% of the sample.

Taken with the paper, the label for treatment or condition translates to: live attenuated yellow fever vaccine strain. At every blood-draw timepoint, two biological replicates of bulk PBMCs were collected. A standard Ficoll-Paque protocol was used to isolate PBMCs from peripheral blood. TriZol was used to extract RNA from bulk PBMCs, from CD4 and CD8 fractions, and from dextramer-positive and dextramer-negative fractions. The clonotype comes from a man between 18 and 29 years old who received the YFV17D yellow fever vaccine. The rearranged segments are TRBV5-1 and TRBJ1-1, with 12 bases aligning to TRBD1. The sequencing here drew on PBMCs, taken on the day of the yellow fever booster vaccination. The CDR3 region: CASSQGTGGTVAFF. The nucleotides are TGCGCCAGCAGCCAAGGGACAGGGGGCACTGTAGCTTTCTTT. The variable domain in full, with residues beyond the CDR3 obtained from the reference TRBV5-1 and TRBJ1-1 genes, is KAGVTQTPRYLIKTRGQQVTLSCSPISGHRSVSWYQQTPGQGLQFLFEYFSETQRNKGNFPGRFSGRQFSNSRSEMNVSTLELGDSALYLCASSQGTGGTVAFFGQGTRLTVV.